This T cell receptor beta chain was profiled in a study of control samples from healthy donors and cancer patients (dated by TCRdb to the early 2020s). On this clone itself: This receptor's antigen is unknown. Per-base qualities were not stored, and no clone one base away is much larger.

Reading from cysteine to phenylalanine, the CDR3 counts 16 amino acids. The only DNA kept is the CDR3, 48 bases in frame from the first base. CDR1 LNHDA and CDR2 SQIVND are derived from the germline V gene (reference sequence). V lost 9 bases and J lost 0 bases, and the count of bases not matched to a germline gene is 9. The receptor library was made with the immunoSEQ multiplex PCR assay. TCRdb took over this immuneACCESS table, retaining in-frame rearrangements with V and J assigned. Such tables are incomplete; in checked studies, under half of the missing clones stem from an unresolved V gene, and the remainder is unexplained. For this sample the table gives 150,000 to 200,000 clones, of which approximately 91% were detected only once. The ten largest account for roughly 2.1% of the sample.

This chain is built from TRBV19 and TRBJ2-1, with TRBD2 identical over 9 junction bases. The sequence came from a woman aged 40 to 50 in good health. Sequencing was carried out using blood. The DNA sequence is as follows: TGTGCCAGCGCCGCGGGAGGGGACCCCTCCTACAATGAGCAGTTCTTC. Its protein reads: CASAAGGDPSYNEQFF.